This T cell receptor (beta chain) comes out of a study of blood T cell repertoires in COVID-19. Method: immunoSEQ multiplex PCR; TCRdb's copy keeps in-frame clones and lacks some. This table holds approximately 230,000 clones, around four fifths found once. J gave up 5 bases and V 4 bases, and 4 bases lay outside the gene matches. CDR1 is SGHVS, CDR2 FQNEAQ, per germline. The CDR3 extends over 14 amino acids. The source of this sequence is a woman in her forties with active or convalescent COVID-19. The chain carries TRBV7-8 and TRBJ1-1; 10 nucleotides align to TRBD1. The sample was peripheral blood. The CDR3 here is CASSWGQGSTEAFF. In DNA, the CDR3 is TGTGCCAGCAGCTGGGGACAGGGGAGTACTGAAGCTTTCTTT.